The TCR beta chain described here comes from a study of blood T cell repertoires in COVID-19. As for the study in general: Samples taken during acute and convalescent COVID-19 were collected in the United States, Italy and Spain. PBMCs, B-cell-depleted T cells, or T cells provided the cDNA or gDNA that made up the material.

Original processing notes: For nucleated cells, counts were estimated from reference gene primer amplification. Repertoires were generated with immunoSEQ multiplex PCR, while TCRdb's copy carries only in-frame clones and drops some. Clone size and V and J calls were adopted from that table, with D and trimming inferred from the DNA. The data show about 53,000 clones, over 90% seen once. Looked up from germline, CDR1 is GTSNPN and CDR2 is SVGIG (reference sequence). The length of the CDR3 is 11 residues. Trimming removed 2 bases from V and 5 bases from J, with 6 bases in between. The sample consisted of peripheral blood. This rearrangement joins TRBV30 to TRBJ2-5, with unresolved D. The sequence derives from a human donor in a cohort sampled during active COVID-19. The CDR3, as DNA: TGTGCCTGGAGTAACGGGGAGACCCAGTACTTC. Translation gives CAWSNGETQYF.